Listed below are T cell receptor beta chains from one sample, sequenced in a study of cytomegalovirus exposure and HLA in healthy donors. Data came from immunoSEQ multiplex PCR; TCRdb stores just in-frame clones and leaves some out. This sample has around 70,000 clones, with approximately 95% found just once. Material: PBMCs. These receptors originate from a young man in good health and CMV-seropositive. The CDR3 runs from the conserved cysteine through the conserved F or W. The order of the fields is D gene, clone size, J gene, V gene, CDR3 protein, CDR3 DNA. The D gene is left open where the match is weak. A clone size is listed for some rows: how often the clone was seen (once, few, many), or a class if it is expanded.

d_gene: TRBD1
abundance: -
j_gene: TRBJ1-2
v_gene: TRBV18
CDR3aa: CASSPVGQGATQGYTF
CDR3nt: TGTGCCAGCTCACCGGTTGGACAGGGGGCGACGCAGGGCTACACCTTC

d_gene: TRBD2
abundance: -
j_gene: TRBJ2-5
v_gene: TRBV7-2
CDR3aa: CASSHLGGTVQETQYF
CDR3nt: TGTGCCAGCAGCCACCTCGGGGGGACGGTGCAAGAGACCCAGTACTTC

d_gene: TRBD2
abundance: -
j_gene: TRBJ2-1
v_gene: TRBV27
CDR3aa: CASSPASGRAITSEQFF
CDR3nt: TGTGCCAGCAGTCCGGCAAGCGGGAGAGCCATTACAAGCGAGCAGTTCTTC

d_gene: -
abundance: -
j_gene: TRBJ1-2
v_gene: TRBV9
CDR3aa: CASSVATTGWGYTF
CDR3nt: TGTGCCAGCAGCGTAGCTACTACCGGTTGGGGCTACACCTTC

d_gene: TRBD1
abundance: -
j_gene: TRBJ1-1
v_gene: TRBV6-5
CDR3aa: CASSTTGGDTEAFF
CDR3nt: TGTGCCAGCAGTACCACAGGGGGGGACACTGAAGCTTTCTTT

d_gene: -
abundance: -
j_gene: TRBJ2-7
v_gene: TRBV5-1
CDR3aa: CASSLFRFSSYEQYF
CDR3nt: TGCGCCAGCAGCTTGTTCCGCTTCAGCTCCTACGAGCAGTACTTC

d_gene: -
abundance: -
j_gene: TRBJ2-7
v_gene: TRBV19
CDR3aa: CASSIRKGEAYEQYF
CDR3nt: TGTGCCAGTAGTATACGTAAGGGGGAAGCCTACGAGCAGTACTTC

d_gene: -
abundance: few
j_gene: TRBJ1-2
v_gene: TRBV28
CDR3aa: CASSPGYGGYTF
CDR3nt: TGTGCCAGCAGTCCAGGGTACGGGGGCTACACCTTC

d_gene: -
abundance: -
j_gene: TRBJ1-1
v_gene: TRBV28
CDR3aa: CASSLGDINEAFF
CDR3nt: TGTGCCAGCAGTTTGGGGGACATTAATGAGGCTTTCTTT

d_gene: TRBD1
abundance: -
j_gene: TRBJ2-6
v_gene: TRBV28
CDR3aa: CASSEQGAWRAGANVLTF
CDR3nt: TGTGCCAGCAGCGAGCAGGGGGCCTGGCGGGCTGGGGCCAACGTCCTGACTTTC

d_gene: TRBD1
abundance: once
j_gene: TRBJ2-7
v_gene: TRBV5-1
CDR3aa: CASSLRGQGDGEQYF
CDR3nt: TGCGCCAGCAGCTTGAGGGGACAGGGTGACGGCGAGCAGTACTTC

d_gene: -
abundance: -
j_gene: TRBJ1-1
v_gene: TRBV19
CDR3aa: CASSMGGIAEAFF
CDR3nt: TGTGCCAGTAGTATGGGGGGAATCGCTGAAGCTTTCTTT

d_gene: -
abundance: -
j_gene: TRBJ2-6
v_gene: TRBV19
CDR3aa: CASSITPRAAGANVLTF
CDR3nt: TGTGCCAGTAGTATTACGCCCAGGGCAGCTGGGGCCAACGTCCTGACTTTC

d_gene: TRBD1
abundance: -
j_gene: TRBJ2-7
v_gene: TRBV6-5
CDR3aa: CASSYSRRQGVEQYF
CDR3nt: TGTGCCAGCAGTTACTCGAGACGACAGGGGGTCGAGCAGTACTTC

d_gene: -
abundance: -
j_gene: TRBJ2-7
v_gene: TRBV21-1
CDR3aa: CASSHPPGYEQYF
CDR3nt: TGTGCCAGCAGCCATCCCCCGGGATACGAGCAGTACTTC

d_gene: -
abundance: -
j_gene: TRBJ2-7
v_gene: TRBV6-1
CDR3aa: CASSADSPYEQYF
CDR3nt: TGTGCCAGCAGTGCGGACAGTCCCTACGAGCAGTACTTC

d_gene: TRBD1
abundance: -
j_gene: TRBJ2-3
v_gene: TRBV27
CDR3aa: CASSGGQGWTDTQYF
CDR3nt: TGTGCCAGCAGTGGTGGACAGGGGTGGACAGATACGCAGTATTTT

d_gene: TRBD2
abundance: -
j_gene: TRBJ2-5
v_gene: TRBV25-1
CDR3aa: CASSEATSGRRETQYF
CDR3nt: TGTGCCAGCAGTGAAGCGACTAGCGGGAGAAGAGAGACCCAGTACTTC

d_gene: -
abundance: -
j_gene: TRBJ2-7
v_gene: TRBV5-1
CDR3aa: CASSLAVSYEQYF
CDR3nt: TGCGCCAGCAGCTTGGCAGTCTCCTACGAGCAGTACTTC

d_gene: -
abundance: once
j_gene: TRBJ2-3
v_gene: TRBV6-1
CDR3aa: CASSEIWGGSTDTQYF
CDR3nt: TGTGCCAGCAGTGAAATATGGGGCGGTAGCACAGATACGCAGTATTTT

d_gene: TRBD2
abundance: -
j_gene: TRBJ2-7
v_gene: TRBV5-5
CDR3aa: CASSGQTSGSYEQYF
CDR3nt: TGTGCCAGCAGCGGCCAGACTAGCGGATCCTACGAGCAGTACTTC

d_gene: TRBD2
abundance: -
j_gene: TRBJ2-1
v_gene: TRBV11-1
CDR3aa: CASSLRTSGREQFF
CDR3nt: TGTGCCAGCAGCCTGCGGACTAGCGGGAGGGAGCAGTTCTTC

d_gene: TRBD1
abundance: -
j_gene: TRBJ2-3
v_gene: TRBV4-1
CDR3aa: CASSRGTGSTDTQYF
CDR3nt: TGCGCCAGCAGCCGGGGGACAGGAAGCACAGATACGCAGTATTTT

d_gene: -
abundance: -
j_gene: TRBJ1-3
v_gene: TRBV7-9
CDR3aa: CASSLAPGSSGNTIYF
CDR3nt: TGTGCCAGCAGCTTAGCGCCTGGGAGCTCTGGAAACACCATATATTTT

d_gene: -
abundance: -
j_gene: TRBJ2-3
v_gene: TRBV18
CDR3aa: CASSPSSRGRTDTQYF
CDR3nt: TGTGCCAGCTCACCATCTTCCAGGGGCCGCACAGATACGCAGTATTTT

d_gene: TRBD1
abundance: -
j_gene: TRBJ2-7
v_gene: TRBV23-1
CDR3aa: CASNSGDRGRKQYF
CDR3nt: TGCGCCAGCAATTCAGGGGACAGGGGGAGAAAGCAGTACTTC

d_gene: -
abundance: -
j_gene: TRBJ2-1
v_gene: TRBV10-2
CDR3aa: CASEPSAGNEQFF
CDR3nt: TGCGCCAGCGAACCTAGCGCGGGCAATGAGCAGTTCTTC

d_gene: -
abundance: once
j_gene: TRBJ2-7
v_gene: TRBV18
CDR3aa: CASSPQPLSEQYF
CDR3nt: TGTGCCAGCTCACCACAACCACTATCCGAGCAGTACTTC

d_gene: -
abundance: once
j_gene: TRBJ2-7
v_gene: TRBV29-1
CDR3aa: CSVGGGSYEQYF
CDR3nt: TGCAGCGTTGGGGGAGGTTCCTACGAGCAGTACTTC

d_gene: -
abundance: -
j_gene: TRBJ2-7
v_gene: TRBV10-3
CDR3aa: CAISGLMSDLNSYEQYF
CDR3nt: TGTGCCATCAGTGGTCTGATGAGTGACTTAAACTCCTACGAGCAGTACTTC

d_gene: TRBD1
abundance: -
j_gene: TRBJ1-4
v_gene: TRBV11-2
CDR3aa: CASSLAIGLGTEDEKLFF
CDR3nt: TGTGCCAGCAGCTTAGCGATCGGTCTCGGGACAGAAGATGAAAAACTGTTTTTT

d_gene: TRBD1
abundance: few
j_gene: TRBJ2-7
v_gene: TRBV2
CDR3aa: CASSGGTGGFYEQYF
CDR3nt: TGTGCCAGCAGTGGAGGGACAGGGGGCTTCTACGAGCAGTACTTC

d_gene: -
abundance: -
j_gene: TRBJ1-1
v_gene: TRBV5-1
CDR3aa: CASSFTGPQNTEAFF
CDR3nt: TGCGCCAGCAGCTTTACAGGACCTCAGAACACTGAAGCTTTCTTT

d_gene: -
abundance: -
j_gene: TRBJ1-1
v_gene: TRBV28
CDR3aa: CASSFGQGMVYNTEAFF
CDR3nt: TGTGCCAGCAGTTTCGGGCAGGGGATGGTTTATAACACTGAAGCTTTCTTT

d_gene: TRBD1
abundance: -
j_gene: TRBJ1-5
v_gene: TRBV6-5
CDR3aa: CANGQGNQPQHF
CDR3nt: TGTGCCAATGGACAGGGGAATCAGCCCCAGCATTTT

d_gene: TRBD2
abundance: -
j_gene: TRBJ2-1
v_gene: TRBV7-3
CDR3aa: CASSPSGSIYNEQFF
CDR3nt: TGTGCCAGCAGCCCTAGCGGGAGTATCTACAATGAGCAGTTCTTC

d_gene: -
abundance: -
j_gene: TRBJ2-5
v_gene: TRBV7-8
CDR3aa: CASRTAESGMQTQYF
CDR3nt: TGTGCCAGCAGAACAGCTGAGTCAGGGATGCAGACCCAGTACTTC

d_gene: -
abundance: -
j_gene: TRBJ1-2
v_gene: TRBV5-1
CDR3aa: CASSPDLANYGYTF
CDR3nt: TGCGCCAGCAGCCCGGACTTAGCTAACTATGGCTACACCTTC

d_gene: TRBD2
abundance: -
j_gene: TRBJ2-2
v_gene: TRBV19
CDR3aa: CASMDRGLAGAGELFF
CDR3nt: TGTGCCAGTATGGACAGGGGACTAGCGGGAGCCGGGGAGCTGTTTTTT

d_gene: TRBD2
abundance: -
j_gene: TRBJ2-3
v_gene: TRBV11-3
CDR3aa: CASSTGLAGATQYF
CDR3nt: TGTGCCAGCAGCACGGGACTAGCGGGAGCTACGCAGTATTTT

d_gene: -
abundance: -
j_gene: TRBJ2-1
v_gene: TRBV27
CDR3aa: CASSRAGPYNEQFF
CDR3nt: TGTGCCAGCAGTCGTGCGGGACCCTACAATGAGCAGTTCTTC

d_gene: TRBD2
abundance: -
j_gene: TRBJ2-1
v_gene: TRBV11-3
CDR3aa: CASSWTSGKGEQFF
CDR3nt: TGTGCCAGCAGTTGGACTAGCGGGAAAGGTGAGCAGTTCTTC

d_gene: TRBD1
abundance: -
j_gene: TRBJ2-1
v_gene: TRBV6-5
CDR3aa: CASSYSWRDRAFGQFF
CDR3nt: TGTGCCAGCAGTTACTCCTGGCGGGACAGGGCGTTTGGGCAGTTCTTC

d_gene: TRBD2
abundance: -
j_gene: TRBJ2-3
v_gene: TRBV5-1
CDR3aa: CASRDPSGTDTQYF
CDR3nt: TGCGCCAGCCGGGACCCTAGCGGAACAGATACGCAGTATTTT